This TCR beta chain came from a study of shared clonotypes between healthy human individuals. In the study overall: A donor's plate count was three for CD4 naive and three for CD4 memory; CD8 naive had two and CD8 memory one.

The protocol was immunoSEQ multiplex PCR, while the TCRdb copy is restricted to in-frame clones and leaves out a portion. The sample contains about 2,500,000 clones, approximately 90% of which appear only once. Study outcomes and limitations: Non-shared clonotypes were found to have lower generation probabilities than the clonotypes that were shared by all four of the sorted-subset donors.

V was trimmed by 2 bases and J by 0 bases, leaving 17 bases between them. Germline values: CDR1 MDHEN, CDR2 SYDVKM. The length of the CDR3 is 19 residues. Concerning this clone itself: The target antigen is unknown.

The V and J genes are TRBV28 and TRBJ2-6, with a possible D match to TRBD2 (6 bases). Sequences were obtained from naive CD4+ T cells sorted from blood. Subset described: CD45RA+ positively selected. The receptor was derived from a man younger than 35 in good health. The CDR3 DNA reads TGTGCCAGCAGTTTAACACCGGGACTCCCTTACTCTGGGGCCAACGTCCTGACTTTC. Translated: CASSLTPGLPYSGANVLTF.